The rows below give T cell receptor beta chains drawn from one sample of a study of shared clonotypes between healthy human individuals. Sequencing was performed with immunoSEQ multiplex PCR; in TCRdb, only in-frame clones are kept and a portion is missing. The sample has about half a million clones; 70% to 80% are singletons. Input material: PBMCs. These receptors all stem from a woman aged 40 to 49 in good health. Some clones in this sample may be carry-over from other donors' samples. Each CDR3 is given with its conserved first and last residue. Each record gives: V gene, D gene, clone size, J gene, CDR3 DNA, CDR3 protein. D genes are given only for firm matches. Only part of the rows carry a size: once, few, many, or a class if the clone is expanded.

TRBV7-2	NA	few	TRBJ2-5	TGTGCCAGCAGCCTAGTACGCTCCGGAGAGACCCAGTACTTC	CASSLVRSGETQYF
TRBV5-1	NA	many	TRBJ2-7	TGCGCCAGCAGCCCGGGGACCCTTTACGAGCAGTACTTC	CASSPGTLYEQYF
TRBV5-4	NA	NA	TRBJ1-2	TGTGCCAGCAGCCCGACAGGAGAGATCTATGGCTACACCTTC	CASSPTGEIYGYTF
TRBV6-5	NA	NA	TRBJ2-3	TGTGCCAGCGGGCGGGTCGGGGACACAGATACGCAGTATTTT	CASGRVGDTDTQYF
TRBV7-9	NA	many	TRBJ2-1	TGTGCCAGCAGCTTGGGACGGTTCGGCAATGAGCAGTTCTTC	CASSLGRFGNEQFF
TRBV7-3	TRBD2	NA	TRBJ2-2	TGTGCCAGCAGCGCCGCTACTAGCGGACTAAACACCGGGGAGCTGTTTTTT	CASSAATSGLNTGELFF
TRBV7-8	NA	NA	TRBJ2-7	TGTGCCAGCAGCTCAGCCCCACAAATCTACGAGCAGTACTTC	CASSSAPQIYEQYF
TRBV7-9	TRBD1	NA	TRBJ2-3	TGTGCCAGCAGCTCGTACACAGGGGGCACAGATACGCAGTATTTT	CASSSYTGGTDTQYF
TRBV5-1	NA	once	TRBJ2-1	TGCGCCAGCAGCTTGGCAACCAGCGGTGCCTACAATGAGCAGTTCTTC	CASSLATSGAYNEQFF
TRBV7-9	NA	once	TRBJ2-7	TGTGCCAGCAGCTTGTCGTTGGACGAGCAGTACTTC	CASSLSLDEQYF
TRBV7-2	NA	few	TRBJ1-2	TGTGCCAGCAGCTTAGGGACCGCCGAGGGCTATGGCTACACCTTC	CASSLGTAEGYGYTF